This entry describes one T cell receptor (beta chain). The germline V gene has CDR1 SGHKS and CDR2 YYEKEE (reference sequence). Trimming removed 4 bases at V and 3 bases at J, with 10 bases between. The CDR3 runs to 13 residues. Data came from immunoSEQ multiplex PCR; TCRdb stores just in-frame clones and leaves some out. The repertoire has 2 million to 2.5 million clones, 85% to 95% of them found once; the top ten carry roughly 0.36%. This specimen belongs to a study of shared clonotypes between healthy human individuals. Sequencing was done on a sample of naive CD4+ T cells from PBMCs. Specified subset: CD45RA+ positively selected. This TCR was recovered from a man younger than 35 in good health. Some clones in this sample may be carry-over from other donors' samples. The chain uses TRBV5-5 and TRBJ1-1, with D possibly matching TRBD1 (5 bases). The CDR3 DNA reads TGTGCCAGCAGCAGTCAGGGAGACACTGAAGCTTTCTTT. As protein: CASSSQGDTEAFF.